The clone carrying this T cell receptor (beta chain) showed up just a few times. Its antigen is unidentified. This record comes from a study of cytomegalovirus exposure and HLA in healthy donors. Germline CDR1 SGHDN, CDR2 FVKESK. The CDR3 runs 14 residues. Trimming stripped 0 bases from V and 5 bases from J, with 10 bases between. Study findings and constraints: Associated with cytomegalovirus, according to the listing, were 150 to 200 TCR beta chains. Further analysis, carried out later, found HLA-associated TCR beta chains more clonally expanded than equally common other chains.

The PCR made use of 60 Vbeta and 13 Jbeta primers. Original handling: A later analysis tallied about 80 million unique TCR beta chains, roughly 11 million of them shared. The method was immunoSEQ multiplex PCR; TCRdb's version includes in-frame clones alone and lacks a portion of them. That table is the source of V, J and clone size, and D and trimming were worked out from the DNA. The sample includes about 170,000 clones, roughly 80% of them seen just once. This TCR was recovered from a female donor in good health and CMV-seronegative. The specimen was PBMCs. V is TRBV14 and J is TRBJ1-1, with D possibly being TRBD1 (5 bases). The CDR3 nucleotides are TGTGCCAGCAGCCAAGACTGGGGGGAAACTGAAGCTTTCTTT. Residues: CASSQDWGETEAFF.